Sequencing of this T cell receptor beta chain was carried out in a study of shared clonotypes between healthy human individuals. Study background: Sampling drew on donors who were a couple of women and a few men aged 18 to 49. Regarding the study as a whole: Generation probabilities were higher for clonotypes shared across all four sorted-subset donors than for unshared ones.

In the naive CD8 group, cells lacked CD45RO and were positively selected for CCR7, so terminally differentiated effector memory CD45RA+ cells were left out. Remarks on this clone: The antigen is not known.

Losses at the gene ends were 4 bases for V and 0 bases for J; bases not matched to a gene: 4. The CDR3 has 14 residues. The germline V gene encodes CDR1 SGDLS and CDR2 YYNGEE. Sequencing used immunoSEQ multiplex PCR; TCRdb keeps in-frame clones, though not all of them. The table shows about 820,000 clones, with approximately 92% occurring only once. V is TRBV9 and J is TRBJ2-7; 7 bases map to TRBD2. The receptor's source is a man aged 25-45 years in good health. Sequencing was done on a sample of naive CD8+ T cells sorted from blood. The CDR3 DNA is TGTGCCAGCAGCCTCAGCGGGAACTCCTACGAGCAGTACTTC. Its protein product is CASSLSGNSYEQYF.